The entry below describes one T cell receptor beta chain. Its antigen is not known. This sample is part of a study of OX40 agonist ivuxolimab in advanced cancers. Study context: Partial responses were seen in three patients, one with hepatocellular carcinoma and two with cutaneous melanoma. Findings and caveats of the study: Antigen targets of the expanded peripheral T cells went undetermined.

Clones were read by immunoSEQ multiplex PCR, and TCRdb kept only the in-frame ones, dropping some. The sample holds 30,000 to 35,000 clones; 80% to 85% are singletons and the top ten take under 30%. Germline values: CDR1 GTSNPN, CDR2 SVGIG (reference sequence). V lost 5 bases, J lost 4 bases, and 11 bases stayed unmatched. The CDR3 is 15 amino acids. The sequenced sample was CD4+ or CD8+ T cells sorted from blood, obtained in a trial of the OX40 agonist ivuxolimab. This receptor was identified in an adult with an advanced solid tumor such as melanoma, head and neck, liver or kidney cancer. The V gene is TRBV30, the J gene TRBJ2-3; 8 positions agree with TRBD2. Written as DNA, the CDR3 is TGTGCCTGGCGGGCCGGGGGGGCCGGGTCAGATACGCAGTATTTT. Its translation: CAWRAGGAGSDTQYF. The variable domain in full, with the rest retrieved from reference TRBV30 and TRBJ2-3, is SQTIHQWPATLVQPVGSPLSLECTVEGTSNPNLYWYRQAAGRGLQLLFYSVGIGQISSEVPQNLSASRPQDRQFILSSKKLLLSDSGFYLCAWRAGGAGSDTQYFGPGTRLTVL.